This TCR beta chain was obtained from a study of T cells in Graves' hyperthyroidism and ophthalmopathy. Lactation, pregnancy, other autoimmune disease or uncontrolled infection excluded patients. Germline assignment: CDR1 SGHRS and CDR2 YFSETQ. V was clipped by 0 bases and J by 5 bases, with 9 bases between them. This CDR3 is 13 amino acids long. Many counts were recorded for this clonotype. Its antigen is unknown. Amplification yielded TCR beta CDR3 regions, with RNA transcripts as the source. TCR CDR3 regions were first amplified by RT-PCR with HTBI primers. TCRdb fed the multiplex PCR reads into MiXCR, producing one record per CDR3 protein. In the table there are some 550,000 distinct CDR3 sequences, more than 20% of which are singletons. Regarding the study as a whole: Ophthalmopathy prediction by the model preceded onset by a median roughly 6.3 months.

The V call is TRBV5-1, the J call TRBJ2-7; TRBD1 might be the D (6 bases). This TCR was sampled from a man aged 18 to 29 with Graves' hyperthyroidism. What was sequenced was blood. The CDR3 loop is CASSLDRENEQYF. The CDR3 DNA reads as TGCGCCAGCAGCTTGGACAGGGAAAACGAGCAGTACTTC.